Listed below are T cell receptor beta chains from one sample, sequenced in a study of blood T cell repertoires in COVID-19. Clones were sequenced by immunoSEQ multiplex PCR, and TCRdb holds only the in-frame ones, with some missing. The sample records 290,000 or so clones, around 86% being singletons. Sequencing was done on a sample of peripheral blood. The origin of the receptors is a man in his 70s with acute or convalescent COVID-19. The CDR3 runs from the conserved cysteine through the conserved F or W. Each record gives: V gene, clone size, D gene, J gene, CDR3 protein, CDR3 DNA. D genes are given only for firm matches. Some rows have no size entry. The others give once, few or many, or a class for an expanded clone.

TRBV27	NA	NA	TRBJ2-5	CASSLSRRGETQYF	TGTGCCAGCAGTTTATCGCGGAGGGGCGAGACCCAGTACTTC
TRBV5-1	NA	TRBD1	TRBJ1-3	CASSLVGTGSGNTIYF	TGCGCCAGCAGCTTGGTAGGGACAGGGTCTGGAAACACCATATATTTT
TRBV4-2	NA	NA	TRBJ2-1	CASSQGRGWGYNEQFF	TGTGCCAGCAGCCAAGGGAGGGGATGGGGATACAATGAGCAGTTCTTC
TRBV20-1	few	TRBD1	TRBJ2-1	CSARTGDEQFF	TGCAGTGCCCGGACAGGGGATGAGCAGTTCTTC
TRBV9	NA	NA	TRBJ1-1	CASSGGGGGFTEAFF	TGTGCCAGCAGCGGGGGAGGGGGAGGCTTCACTGAAGCTTTCTTT
TRBV28	NA	TRBD1	TRBJ2-7	CASSVPGQGNYEQYF	TGTGCCAGCAGCGTACCGGGACAGGGGAACTACGAGCAGTACTTC
TRBV14	few	TRBD1	TRBJ2-3	CASSQPPRDRGTQYF	TGTGCCAGCAGCCAACCCCCTCGGGACAGGGGGACGCAGTATTTT
TRBV28	NA	NA	TRBJ1-2	CASSLYQRYGYTF	TGTGCCAGCAGTTTATACCAGCGCTATGGCTACACCTTC
TRBV11-2	NA	NA	TRBJ1-1	CASSRGRETEAFF	TGTGCCAGCAGCCGGGGAAGAGAGACTGAAGCTTTCTTT
TRBV10-2	NA	NA	TRBJ2-5	CASSSYQETQYF	TGCGCCAGCAGTTCGTACCAAGAGACCCAGTACTTC
TRBV5-1	NA	TRBD1	TRBJ1-1	CASSSDRGTAFF	TGCGCCAGCAGTTCGGACAGGGGAACGGCTTTCTTT
TRBV6-5	NA	NA	TRBJ2-3	CASSYDRITDTQYF	TGTGCCAGCAGTTACGACAGAATCACAGATACGCAGTATTTT
TRBV30	NA	NA	TRBJ1-6	CAWSVGRESSYNSPLHF	TGTGCCTGGAGTGTGGGCAGGGAAAGCTCCTATAATTCACCCCTCCACTTT
TRBV27	NA	TRBD1	TRBJ1-2	CASKVTGRENGYTF	TGTGCCAGCAAAGTGACAGGGAGAGAGAATGGCTACACCTTC
TRBV5-1	NA	NA	TRBJ2-5	CASSLLGLRETQYF	TGCGCCAGCAGCTTGCTGGGGCTCCGAGAGACCCAGTACTTC
TRBV6-2/TRBV6-3	NA	NA	TRBJ2-2	CASTPRDWSRGDPGELFF	TGTGCCAGCACCCCGCGGGATTGGAGTAGAGGGGACCCCGGGGAGCTGTTTTTT